This TCR beta chain was observed in a study of CD8+ T cells in alopecia areata. Study details: The drug, oral tofacitinib, was given to treated patients at 5 to 10 mg twice daily. Tofacitinib administration persisted for 6 to 18 months, succeeded by 6 months off drug. Findings and caveats of the study: An increase in clonality over normal scalp was evident in lesional scalp, especially alopecia totalis/universalis.

RNA was extracted and reverse transcribed into cDNA as the sequencing template. Data came from immunoSEQ multiplex PCR; TCRdb stores just in-frame clones and leaves some out. Of about 150,000 clones in the sample, over 80% were seen once. In its sample, this clone was seen a few times. Its antigen is undetermined. The CDR3 is 13 amino acids. V lost 1 base to trimming and J lost 3 bases, with 7 bases between them. The germline V gene has CDR1 SGHTS and CDR2 YDEGEE. The TCR was taken from a human donor with alopecia areata. This sample comprised CD8+ T cells sorted from blood, obtained at week 0. V is TRBV5-8 and J is TRBJ2-5; a possible D gene is TRBD1 (5 bases). This chain's CDR3 is CASSLSREETQYF. The CDR3 DNA reads TGTGCCAGCAGCTTGAGCAGGGAAGAGACCCAGTACTTC.